Listed here is a single T cell receptor beta chain. Its antigen remains unknown. The data were obtained in a study of vaccination effects on CD4 cells after COVID-19. The CDR3 extends over 14 amino acids. Germline V gene data show CDR1 as LGHDT and CDR2 as YNNKEL (reference sequence). Trimming removed 5 bases from V and 5 bases from J, with 13 bases in between. The data were produced by immunoSEQ multiplex PCR, yet TCRdb's version contains in-frame clones alone and is incomplete. The table lists fewer than 40,000 clones, roughly 70% of them singletons, with 20% to 25% in the top ten. The ViraFEST assay expanded antigen-specific CD4+ T cells with viral peptide pools before sequencing. Following a roughly 9-day culture, CD4+ T cells were purified. Each vaccine recipient was nucleocapsid antibody negative and had no prior SARS-CoV-2 infection. Cultures used roughly 2 million PBMC per well, approximately 9.6 IU/ml IL-2 and around 9.5 ug/ml peptides.

The chain uses TRBV3-1 (or the pseudogene TRBV3-2) and TRBJ2-1, with D tentatively TRBD1 (6 bases). The clonotype was recovered from a human donor who received a COVID-19 vaccine. The material sequenced was CD4+ T cells from PBMCs cultured with SARS-CoV-2 spike peptides, taken before COVID-19 vaccination. CDR3 sequence: CASSLMDSNNEQFF. The CDR3 region has the DNA TGTGCCAGCAGCTTGATGGACAGCAACAATGAGCAGTTCTTC.